The 24 T cell receptor beta chains below were found in one sample sequenced in a study of T-cell reconstitution after alpha-beta-depleted transplantation in children. For TCRbeta, the library was prepared with unique molecular identifiers. In TCRdb, the PCR reads were re-called with MiXCR into one record per CDR3 protein. The sample shows some 550,000 distinct CDR3 sequences, about 18% of them seen only once. The sample was PBMCs from the stem cell graft donor, taken from the stem cell graft. The receptors were gathered from a human donor who donated a stem cell graft to a child with acute lymphoblastic leukemia.

This clonotype has a handful of counts. V and J are TRBV27 and TRBJ1-6; no clear D gene. The CDR3 totals 11 residues. CDR1 is MNHEY and CDR2 is SMNVEV in the germline V gene (reference sequence). V lost 8 bases and J 12 bases, leaving 11 bases between the germline ends. CDR3 sequence (DNA): TGTGCCAGCGGGTATGCGAGACCCCTCCACTTT. Translated, it gives CASGYARPLHF.

This clonotype was observed a handful of times. The chain joins TRBV6-5 to TRBJ2-6; D is unresolved. From germline, CDR1 is MNHEY and CDR2 SVGAGI. V lost 2 bases, J lost 0 bases, and 5 bases lay in between. The CDR3 contains 15 residues. Written as DNA, the CDR3 is TGTGCCAGCAGTTACCAGGACTCTGGGGCCAACGTCCTGACTTTC. This gives the protein CASSYQDSGANVLTF.

This clonotype showed up just a few times. The V and J genes are TRBV29-1 and TRBJ2-5, with TRBD2 identical over 12 bases. Germline V CDR1 and CDR2: SQVTM, ANQGSEA. This CDR3 contains 14 residues. V lost 6 bases to trimming and J lost 5 bases; unmatched junction nucleotides: 7. CDR3 loop: CSVLLAGGGETQYF. In nucleotides, the CDR3 is TGCAGCGTGCTCCTAGCGGGAGGGGGCGAGACCCAGTACTTC.

The V and J genes are TRBV20-1 and TRBJ2-7; 7 bases are shared with TRBD1. The CDR3 consists of 12 residues. The ends lost 3 bases at V and 6 bases at J; junction bases unmatched: 5. CDR1 DFQATT and CDR2 SNEGSKA come from the germline V gene (reference sequence). CDR3 nucleotides: TGCAGTGCTAGGACAGGGCCGCGCGAGCAGTACTTC. Its translation: CSARTGPREQYF.

The chain employs TRBV15 and TRBJ2-5, with 10 bases lining up with TRBD2. Germline V CDR1 and CDR2: LNHNV, YYDKDF (reference sequence). V trimming: 0 bases; J trimming: 5 bases; junction bases outside the gene matches: 12. The CDR3 is 18 residues long. The CDR3 loop reads CATSRDIWQREGPETQYF. The CDR3 nucleotides are TGTGCCACCAGCAGAGATATTTGGCAGCGGGAGGGCCCGGAGACCCAGTACTTC.

In its sample, this clonotype was seen a few times. V gene TRBV5-6 combines with J gene TRBJ2-7; 8 bases map to TRBD2. The V and J ends lost 0 bases and 4 bases, in that order; junction bases with no gene match: 3. Germline CDR1 is SGHDT and CDR2 is YYEEEE. The CDR3 loop spans 14 amino acids. CDR3 DNA sequence: TGTGCCAGCAGCTTGGCACTAGCGGTTTACGAGCAGTACTTC. Amino acid sequence: CASSLALAVYEQYF.

The chain joins TRBV5-1 to TRBJ1-5; D is unresolved. CDR3 size: 14 residues. Germline V lookup: CDR1 SGHRS, CDR2 YFSETQ. The ends were cut back, 4 bases at V and 0 bases at J, with 8 bases in the middle. The CDR3 bases are TGCGCCAGCAGCCCGGACGGTAGCAATCAGCCCCAGCATTTT. Translating it yields CASSPDGSNQPQHF.

CDR3: CSVDAGDTQYF. The CDR3 nucleotides are TGCAGCGTTGATGCAGGGGATACGCAGTATTTT. The J gene is TRBJ2-3, the V gene TRBV29-1; D possibly corresponds to TRBD1 (5 bases). Germline lookup yields CDR1 SQVTM and CDR2 ANQGSEA. Trimming pared 3 bases from V and 6 bases from J, leaving 7 bases between. The CDR3 spans 11 residues.

The J gene is TRBJ2-7, the V gene TRBV28; D is perhaps TRBD2 (5 bases). Germline V gene data show CDR1 as MDHEN and CDR2 as SYDVKM. This CDR3 is 14 amino acids long. Trimming pared 3 bases from V and 0 bases from J, leaving 9 bases between. The CDR3 here is CASSFLTSSYEQYF. The CDR3 region has the DNA TGTGCCAGCAGTTTCCTTACTAGCTCCTACGAGCAGTACTTC.

This clonotype appeared a few times. The chain links TRBV20-1 to TRBJ1-6, with 7 bases matching TRBD1. The CDR3 is made up of 13 amino acids. After removal of 4 bases from V and 8 bases from J, the junction contained 5 bases not matched to a gene. The germline V gene has CDR1 DFQATT and CDR2 SNEGSKA (reference sequence). DNA of the CDR3: TGCAGTGCTAAGACAGGGAGGGATTCACCCCTCCACTTT. The encoded protein is CSAKTGRDSPLHF.

The rearrangement joins TRBV5-1 to TRBJ2-1; weak D call: TRBD1 (6 bases). The V gene's germline CDR1 is SGHRS and CDR2 YFSETQ. Trimming took off 2 bases at V and 6 bases at J, with 30 bases between the two ends. The CDR3 is 20 amino acids. CDR3 protein: CASSFYRRGFYSDVGNEQFF. The CDR3 DNA reads as TGCGCCAGCAGCTTCTACCGCAGGGGTTTTTATTCAGATGTGGGCAATGAGCAGTTCTTC. The full variable domain, with the rest looked up from reference TRBV5-1 and TRBJ2-1, is KAGVTQTPRYLIKTRGQQVTLSCSPISGHRSVSWYQQTPGQGLQFLFEYFSETQRNKGNFPGRFSGRQFSNSRSEMNVSTLELGDSALYLCASSFYRRGFYSDVGNEQFFGPGTRLTVL.

This clonotype was picked up a small number of times. The gene calls are TRBV5-1 and TRBJ2-1; D is undetermined. The CDR3 loop spans 15 amino acids. Between the trimmed V and J ends, which lost 0 bases and 0 bases, there was a span of 7 bases. Per the germline V gene, CDR1 is SGHRS and CDR2 is YFSETQ. In DNA, the CDR3 is TGCGCCAGCAGCTTGGCGCACCTCTCCTACAATGAGCAGTTCTTC. It is translated as CASSLAHLSYNEQFF.

This clonotype turned up a few times. CDR3 region: CSARDPTFYNSPLHF. CDR3 bases: TGCAGTGCTAGAGACCCGACATTCTATAATTCACCCCTCCACTTT. This chain joins TRBV20-1 and TRBJ1-6; unclear D gene. From germline, CDR1 is DFQATT and CDR2 SNEGSKA (reference sequence). Trimming took 0 bases from V and 3 from J, leaving 9 bases between them. This CDR3 is built from 15 residues.

This clonotype was picked up a small number of times. V usage is TRBV19 and J usage is TRBJ2-1; D ambiguous. The CDR3 runs 12 residues. Germline CDR1 is LNHDA and CDR2 is SQIVND (reference sequence). V lost 7 bases, J lost 5 bases, and 9 bases lay in between. The CDR3 region is CASNMAHNEQFF. The CDR3, as DNA: TGTGCCAGTAATATGGCCCACAATGAGCAGTTCTTC.

The genes are TRBV6-1 and TRBJ1-2; 9 bases line up with TRBD1. Germline loops: CDR1 MNHNS, CDR2 SASEGT. With 4 bases clipped from V and 6 bases from J, the junction kept 6 bases outside the gene matches. The CDR3 totals 14 residues. CDR3 DNA sequence: TGTGCCAGCAGTGCCGGGACAGGGAGGGATGGCTACACCTTC. Translation: CASSAGTGRDGYTF.

The chain combines TRBV27 with TRBJ2-3; 8 bases are shared with TRBD1. The CDR3 is made up of 14 amino acids. Germline CDR1 is MNHEY and CDR2 is SMNVEV (reference sequence). V dropped 8 bases and J dropped 6; count of bases not matched to a gene: 10. The CDR3 DNA follows: TGTGCCAGCTGGGGGCAGGGGGCCGGGGATACGCAGTATTTT. Translating gives CASWGQGAGDTQYF.

The chain couples TRBV19 to TRBJ2-1, with TRBD1 matching 8 bases. The germline CDR1 and CDR2 sequences are LNHDA and SQIVND (reference sequence). This CDR3 contains 13 residues. After removal of 6 bases from V and 8 bases from J, the junction contained 6 bases not matched to a gene. The CDR3 loop is CASRPIRGHEQFF. The CDR3 nucleotides read TGTGCCAGTAGACCAATCAGGGGGCATGAGCAGTTCTTC.

CDR3 loop: CASSQEQMNTEAFF. CDR3 DNA: TGTGCCAGCAGCCAAGAACAAATGAACACTGAAGCTTTCTTT. The chain uses TRBV3-1 and TRBJ1-1; D call uncertain. With 0 bases removed from V and 0 bases from J, the gap between germline ends came to 5 bases. The CDR3 contains 14 residues. Per germline, CDR1 LGHDT and CDR2 YNNKEL (reference sequence).

This clonotype occurred a few times. The rearrangement links TRBV11-1 to TRBJ2-3, with 10 bases identical to TRBD2. CDR1 is SGHAT and CDR2 is FQDESV in the germline V gene (reference sequence). The CDR3 contains 16 residues. The trim removed 3 bases at V and 4 bases at J, leaving 7 bases unmatched. CDR3: CASSFYEREGPDTQYF. As DNA, the CDR3 is TGTGCCAGCAGCTTTTATGAGCGGGAGGGCCCAGATACGCAGTATTTT.

A few counts support this clonotype. The V gene is TRBV5-1, the J gene TRBJ2-3; D remains unclear. Germline CDR1 and CDR2: SGHRS and YFSETQ. Trimming took 0 bases from V and 2 from J, leaving 7 bases between them. This CDR3 is 14 amino acids long. The CDR3 nucleotides read TGCGCCAGCAGCTTGGATTTGAACACAGATACGCAGTATTTT. It is translated as CASSLDLNTDTQYF.

This clonotype was detected a few times. The chain recombines TRBV4-1 with TRBJ1-2; no firm D call. The germline CDR1 and CDR2 sequences are MGHRA and YSYEKL. Trimming pared 4 bases from V and 6 bases from J, leaving 9 bases between. This CDR3 is 12 amino acids long. CDR3 sequence: CASSLNNDGYTF. As DNA, the CDR3 is TGCGCCAGCAGCCTCAATAATGATGGCTACACCTTC.

The gene calls are TRBV7-9 and TRBJ2-3; D might be TRBD2 (6 bases). CDR3 length equals 16 residues. Trimming pared 4 bases from V and 3 bases from J, leaving 17 bases between. Germline CDR1 is SEHNR and CDR2 is FQNEAQ (reference sequence). The CDR3 region has the DNA TGTGCCAGCAGCTCCCCGGGACTCAGACGAACAGATACGCAGTATTTT. Translation gives CASSSPGLRRTDTQYF. Combining the CDR3 with reference TRBV7-9 and TRBJ2-3 gives the whole variable domain DTGVSQNPRHKITKRGQNVTFRCDPISEHNRLYWYRQTLGQGPEFLTYFQNEAQLEKSRLLSDRFSAERPKGSFSTLEIQRTEQGDSAMYLCASSSPGLRRTDTQYFGPGTRLTVL.

J is TRBJ2-1 and V is TRBV9; no definite D call. Trimming pared 0 bases from V and 8 bases from J, leaving 15 bases between. Germline V gene data show CDR1 as SGDLS and CDR2 as YYNGEE. This CDR3 region has 15 residues. The CDR3 bases are TGTGCCAGCAGCGTAGAATTCAGCCTTGAGGATGAGCAGTTCTTC. Its translation is CASSVEFSLEDEQFF.

This clonotype was recorded a few times. This chain uses TRBV20-1 with TRBJ2-2; 8 positions agree with TRBD2. The trim removed 5 bases at V and 4 bases at J, leaving 6 bases unmatched. The CDR3 runs 14 residues. In germline, CDR1 is DFQATT, CDR2 SNEGSKA (reference sequence). DNA for the CDR3: TGCAGTGCTTTGGGACTAGGGGGCACCGGGGAGCTGTTTTTT. Encoded protein: CSALGLGGTGELFF.